The present TCR beta chain was sequenced within a study of radiation and T cells in renal cell carcinoma. General study points: Baseline intratumoral clonotype presence is unknown without pretreatment biopsies. Top tumor clonotypes rose in blood 2 weeks post-radiation, then contracted.

Turning to this clone: The antigen is not known.

Sequenced by immunoSEQ multiplex PCR; TCRdb stores in-frame clones only, minus some. Of roughly 150,000 clones listed, about 85% were seen once; the top ten hold around 4.1%. Germline CDR1 reads SGHVS; CDR2 reads FQNEAQ. With V trimmed by 1 base and J by 1 base, 9 bases remained unmatched. The CDR3 length is 17 residues. Stated time point: baseline pretreatment blood. Regarding treatment: 15 Gy SBRT to primary tumor, nephrectomy 4 weeks later. Radiation-treated patients gave blood at baseline, week 2 and week 4. The patient's renal cell carcinoma had clear cell pathology. The source of this sequence is a woman aged 70 to 79 with renal cell carcinoma. The input for sequencing was blood, taken from a patient whose treatment included radiotherapy and nephrectomy. The chain recombines TRBV7-8 with TRBJ1-2, with TRBD1 matching 7 bases. As DNA, the CDR3 is TGTGCCAGCAGCTTAGGAGGGCAGGGGGTGAATAACTATGGCTACACCTTC. Translating gives CASSLGGQGVNNYGYTF.